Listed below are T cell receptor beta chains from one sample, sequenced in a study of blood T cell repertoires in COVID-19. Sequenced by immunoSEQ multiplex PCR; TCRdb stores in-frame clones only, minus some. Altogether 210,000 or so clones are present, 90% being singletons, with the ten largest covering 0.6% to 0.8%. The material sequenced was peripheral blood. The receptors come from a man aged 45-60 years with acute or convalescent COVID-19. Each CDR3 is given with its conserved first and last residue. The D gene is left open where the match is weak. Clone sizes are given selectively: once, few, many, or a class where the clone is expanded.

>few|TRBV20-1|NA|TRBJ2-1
TGCAGTGCAGAGAGGCTCTATGAGCAGTTCTTC
CSAERLYEQFF
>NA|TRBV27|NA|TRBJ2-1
TGTGCCAGCAGTTTATTGGGCACGGGAGTTTCTTACAATGAGCAGTTCTTC
CASSLLGTGVSYNEQFF
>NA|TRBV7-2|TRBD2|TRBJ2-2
TGTGCCAGCAGCCGCGGACTAGCGGTCACGAACACCGGGGAGCTGTTTTTT
CASSRGLAVTNTGELFF
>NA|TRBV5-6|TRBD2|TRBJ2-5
TGTGCCAGCAGCTTCGGAGGACTAGCGGGATCTCGAGAGACCCAGTACTTC
CASSFGGLAGSRETQYF
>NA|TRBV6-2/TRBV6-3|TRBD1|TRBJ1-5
TGTGCCAGCAGTACGGGACAGGGCTCTTATAGCAATCAGCCCCAGCATTTT
CASSTGQGSYSNQPQHF
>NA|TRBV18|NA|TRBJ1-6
TGTGCCAGCTCACCACGCGGGGGTAATTCACCCCTCCACTTT
CASSPRGGNSPLHF
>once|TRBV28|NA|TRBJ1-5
TGTGCCAGCAGTTTAGGAGCAGTAGCCACCAATCAGCCCCAGCATTTT
CASSLGAVATNQPQHF
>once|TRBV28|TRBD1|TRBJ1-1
TGTGCCAGCAGTTTGGGACAGGGGATGAACACTGAAGCTTTCTTT
CASSLGQGMNTEAFF
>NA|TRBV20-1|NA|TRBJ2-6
TGCAGTGCTAGTAGCCAGGGTTACCTCTCTGGGGCCAACGTCCTGACTTTC
CSASSQGYLSGANVLTF
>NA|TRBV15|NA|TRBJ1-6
TGTGCCACCAGCAGAGTACAGCTCGGTAATTCACCCCTCCACTTT
CATSRVQLGNSPLHF
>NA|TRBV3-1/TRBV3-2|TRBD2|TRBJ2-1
TGTGCCAGCAGCCAGACAAAAGGGGGAGCGGGAGTCTACAATGAGCAGTTCTTC
CASSQTKGGAGVYNEQFF
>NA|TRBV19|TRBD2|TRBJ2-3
TGTGCCAGTAGTATAAATCTAGCGGGTTTTCGCACAGATACGCAGTATTTT
CASSINLAGFRTDTQYF
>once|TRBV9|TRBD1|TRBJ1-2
TGTGCCAGCAGCGCGACGTGGACAGGGAACTATGGCTACACCTTC
CASSATWTGNYGYTF
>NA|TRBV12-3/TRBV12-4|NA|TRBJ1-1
TGTGCCAGCAGTTTAGTGGCGAACACTGAAGCTTTCTTT
CASSLVANTEAFF
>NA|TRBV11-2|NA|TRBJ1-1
TGTGCCAGCAGCTTAGGCGGGGGGGGTGAAGCTTTCTTT
CASSLGGGGEAFF
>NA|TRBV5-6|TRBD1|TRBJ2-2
TGTGCCAGCGGACAGGGAGTGAACACCGGGGAGCTGTTTTTT
CASGQGVNTGELFF
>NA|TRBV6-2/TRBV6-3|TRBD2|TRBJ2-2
TGTGCCAGCAGTCCAGCGGGGGCTGGCGGGGAGCTGTTTTTT
CASSPAGAGGELFF
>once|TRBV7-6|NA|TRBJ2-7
TGTGCCAGCAGCTTAGCGCGTGGGGCCCTATACGAGCAGTACTTC
CASSLARGALYEQYF
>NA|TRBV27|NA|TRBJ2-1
TGTGCCAGCAGTCCCTGGGACACTTACAATGAGCAGTTCTTC
CASSPWDTYNEQFF
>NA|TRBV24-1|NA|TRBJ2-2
TGTGCCACCAGTGAGCAGGGCGGCACCGGGGAGCTGTTTTTT
CATSEQGGTGELFF
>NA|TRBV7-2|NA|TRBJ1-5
TGTGCCAGCAGCTTAGTGGAGGGACAGCCCCAGCATTTT
CASSLVEGQPQHF
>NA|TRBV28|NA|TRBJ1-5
TGTGCCAGCAGTTTATTTCCTCAGGGAAAGCCCCAGCATTTT
CASSLFPQGKPQHF
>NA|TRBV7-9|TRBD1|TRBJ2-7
TGTGCCAGCAGCTTGGCAGACAGGGCCTACGAGCAGTACTTC
CASSLADRAYEQYF
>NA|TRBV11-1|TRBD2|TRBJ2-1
TGTGCCAGCAGCTTAGAGTCGGGGGGAAACTACAATGAGCAGTTCTTC
CASSLESGGNYNEQFF
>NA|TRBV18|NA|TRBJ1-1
TGTGCCAGCTCACCACAGGGAGACACTGAAGCTTTCTTT
CASSPQGDTEAFF
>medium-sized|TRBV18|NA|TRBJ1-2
TGTGCCAGCTCACTCACAGCTAACTATGGCTACACCTTC
CASSLTANYGYTF
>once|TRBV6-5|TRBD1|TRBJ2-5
TGTGCCAGCAGTTACCCTAGACAGGGGGGCGTGGAGACCCAGTACTTC
CASSYPRQGGVETQYF